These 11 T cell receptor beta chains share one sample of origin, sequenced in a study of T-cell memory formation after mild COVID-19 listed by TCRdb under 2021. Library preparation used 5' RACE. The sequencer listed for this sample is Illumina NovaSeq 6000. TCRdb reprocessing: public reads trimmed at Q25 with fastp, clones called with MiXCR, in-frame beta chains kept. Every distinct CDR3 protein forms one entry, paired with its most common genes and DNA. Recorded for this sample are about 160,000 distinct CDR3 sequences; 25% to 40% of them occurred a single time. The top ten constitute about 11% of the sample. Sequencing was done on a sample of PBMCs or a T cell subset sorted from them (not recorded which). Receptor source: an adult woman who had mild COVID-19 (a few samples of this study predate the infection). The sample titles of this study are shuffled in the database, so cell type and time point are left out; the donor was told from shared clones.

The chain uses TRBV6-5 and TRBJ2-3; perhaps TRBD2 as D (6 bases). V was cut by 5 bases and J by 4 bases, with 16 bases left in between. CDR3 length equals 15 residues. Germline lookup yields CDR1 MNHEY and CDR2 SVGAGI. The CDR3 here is CASSLGTGESDTQYF. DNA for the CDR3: TGTGCCAGCAGTCTGGGGACGGGAGAATCAGATACGCAGTATTTT.

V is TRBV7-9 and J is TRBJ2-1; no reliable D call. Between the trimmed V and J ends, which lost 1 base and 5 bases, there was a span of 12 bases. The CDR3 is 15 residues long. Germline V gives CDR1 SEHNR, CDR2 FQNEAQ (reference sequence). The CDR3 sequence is CASSLGLRPDNEQFF. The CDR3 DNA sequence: TGTGCCAGCAGCTTAGGGCTTAGGCCCGACAATGAGCAGTTCTTC.

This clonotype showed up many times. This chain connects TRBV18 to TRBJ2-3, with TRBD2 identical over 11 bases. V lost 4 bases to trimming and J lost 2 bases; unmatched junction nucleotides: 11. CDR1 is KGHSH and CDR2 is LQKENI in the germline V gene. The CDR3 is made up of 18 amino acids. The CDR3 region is CASSLLPTSGETTDTQYF. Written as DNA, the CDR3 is TGTGCCAGCTCACTTTTGCCGACTAGCGGGGAAACCACAGATACGCAGTATTTT. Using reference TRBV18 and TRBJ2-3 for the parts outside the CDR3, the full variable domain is NAGVMQNPRHLVRRRGQEARLRCSPMKGHSHVYWYRQLPEEGLKFMVYLQKENIIDESGMPKERFSAEFPKEGPSILRIQQVVRGDSAAYFCASSLLPTSGETTDTQYFGPGTRLTVL.

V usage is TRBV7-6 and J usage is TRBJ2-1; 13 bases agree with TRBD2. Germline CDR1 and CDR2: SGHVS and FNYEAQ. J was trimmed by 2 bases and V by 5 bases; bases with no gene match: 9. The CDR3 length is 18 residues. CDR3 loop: CASSVRTSGSRAYNEQFF. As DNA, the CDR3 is TGTGCCAGCAGCGTCCGGACTAGCGGGAGTCGGGCCTACAATGAGCAGTTCTTC.

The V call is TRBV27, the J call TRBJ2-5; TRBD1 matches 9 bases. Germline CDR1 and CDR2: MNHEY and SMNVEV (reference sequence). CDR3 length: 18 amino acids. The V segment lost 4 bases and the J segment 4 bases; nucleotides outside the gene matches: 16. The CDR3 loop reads CASSSGTGFPRRAETQYF. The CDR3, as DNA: TGTGCCAGCAGTTCGGGGACAGGGTTCCCCCGGCGGGCAGAGACCCAGTACTTC.

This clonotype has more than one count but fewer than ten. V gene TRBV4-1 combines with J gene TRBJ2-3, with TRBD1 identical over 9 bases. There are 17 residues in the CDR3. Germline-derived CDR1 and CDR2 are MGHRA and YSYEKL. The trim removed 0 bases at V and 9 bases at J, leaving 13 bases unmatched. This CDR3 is CASSQDRGTGNSRTQYF. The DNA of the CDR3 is TGCGCCAGCAGCCAAGATAGGGGGACAGGGAACTCGAGGACGCAGTATTTT.

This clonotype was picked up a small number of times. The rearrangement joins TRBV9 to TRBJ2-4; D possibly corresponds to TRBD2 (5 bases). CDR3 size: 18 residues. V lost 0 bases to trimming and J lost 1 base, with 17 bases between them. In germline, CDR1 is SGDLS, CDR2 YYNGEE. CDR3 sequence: CASSVVSDGPGAKNIQYF. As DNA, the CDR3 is TGTGCCAGCAGCGTAGTTAGCGATGGGCCTGGGGCCAAAAACATTCAGTACTTC.

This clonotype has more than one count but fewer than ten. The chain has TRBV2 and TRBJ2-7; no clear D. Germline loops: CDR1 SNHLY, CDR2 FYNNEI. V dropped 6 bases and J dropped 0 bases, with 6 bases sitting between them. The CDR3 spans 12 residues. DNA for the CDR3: TGTGCCAGCAGGGACCCCTCCTACGAGCAGTACTTC. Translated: CASRDPSYEQYF. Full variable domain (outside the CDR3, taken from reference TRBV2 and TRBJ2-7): EPEVTQTPSHQVTQMGQEVILRCVPISNHLYFYWYRQILGQKVEFLVSFYNNEISEKSEIFDDQFSVERPDGSNFTLKIRSTKLEDSAMYFCASRDPSYEQYFGPGTRLTVT.

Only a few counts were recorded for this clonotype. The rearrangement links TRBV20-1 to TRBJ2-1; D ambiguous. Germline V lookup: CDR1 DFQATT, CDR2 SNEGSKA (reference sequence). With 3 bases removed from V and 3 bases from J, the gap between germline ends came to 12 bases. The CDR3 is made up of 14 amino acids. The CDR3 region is CSASGHQDYNEQFF. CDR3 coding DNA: TGCAGTGCTAGTGGCCACCAAGACTACAATGAGCAGTTCTTC.

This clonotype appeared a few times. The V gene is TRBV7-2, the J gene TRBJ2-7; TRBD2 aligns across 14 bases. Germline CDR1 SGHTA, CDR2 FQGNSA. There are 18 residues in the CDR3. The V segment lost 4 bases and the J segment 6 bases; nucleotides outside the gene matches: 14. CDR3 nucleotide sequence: TGTGCCAGCAGCTCGTGGGGGGCGACTAGCGGGAGGGCTGTCGAGCAGTACTTC. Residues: CASSSWGATSGRAVEQYF.

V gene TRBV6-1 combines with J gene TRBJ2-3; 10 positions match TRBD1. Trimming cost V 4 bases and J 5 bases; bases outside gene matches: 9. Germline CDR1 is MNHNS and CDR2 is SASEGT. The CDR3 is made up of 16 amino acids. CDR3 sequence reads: CASSARDRGIGDTQYF. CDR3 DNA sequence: TGTGCCAGCAGTGCCCGGGACAGGGGAATCGGAGATACGCAGTATTTT.